This T cell receptor (beta chain) was retrieved from a study of cytomegalovirus exposure and HLA in healthy donors (dated by TCRdb to 2015 to 2018). Study-level background: According to an earlier analysis of 587 of the donors, some 170 million T cells yielded roughly 110 million unique TCR beta sequences and around 280 Gb of sequence data. In a later genetic analysis, genome-wide SNP genotypes for about 60% of the 666 donors were used, and that subset was treated as a discovery cohort. A later analysis re-analyzed previously published TCR beta repertoires from 660 or so donors and added high-resolution HLA genotyping to study TCR occurrence patterns. A separate validation cohort of about 110 different subjects was used in addition to the roughly 720-subject first cohort. To predict cytomegalovirus infection status, the study combined high-throughput TCR immunosequencing, statistical association of individual TCRs with disease status, and machine learning. Across some 400 genotyped donors of the cohort, an average of roughly 230,000 unique TCR beta nucleotide sequences per donor were sequenced, and roughly 17% of those sequences were non-productive. An earlier analysis of some 600 of the donors applied high-throughput TCR beta sequencing to assess whether each TCR beta V gene segment acted as functional or pseudogenic. The study profiled the T cell repertoires of about 640 subjects by immunosequencing and related them to cytomegalovirus serostatus. All discovery cohort repertoires had been generated on a single sequencing platform. Class I and class II HLA loci were covered by the typing at four-digit resolution. An early release that covered more than 550 HLA-typed donors contained around 330 gigabases of sequencing data and about 84 million unique TCR sequences. A few DR-DQ haplotypes were handled as single units for association and clustering because linkage in the cohort was strong. The number of typed donors differed by locus: about 620-630 for A, B, C, DRB1 and DQB1; some 540 for DQA1; 606 for DPA1; and 400 to 480 for DPB1. The study aimed to test whether cataloging public T cell receptors could reveal signatures of past pathogen exposure. Donor age, sex, ethnicity and CMV serostatus were collected together with the repertoire data. Of the approximately 400 genotyped donors, 75% to 85% were placed in the genetic ancestry cluster associated with self-reported Caucasian donors. Rather than using new phenotypic data, the later analysis identified candidate immune exposures from TCR beta sequences and from how often those sequences occurred across donors.

CDR1 and CDR2 are drawn from the germline V gene: SGHRS, YFSETQ. The trim is 1 base for V and 0 bases for J, with a gap of 7 bases between the germline ends. Including cysteine and phenylalanine, the CDR3 has 15 amino acids. Kept here is only the CDR3 DNA, which spans 45 bases and is read in frame from base 1. Preparation of the library involved the immunoSEQ multiplex PCR assay. For the multiplex PCR, a mixture combining 60 forward primers for TCR Vbeta segments and 13 reverse primers for TCR Jbeta segments was used. A multiplex PCR assay on genomic DNA amplified the CDR3 region of rearranged TCR beta genes. The Illumina HiSeq System was used to sequence the amplified TCR beta libraries as 87-base-pair reads. In the source study's methods: A later analysis counted about 82 million unique TCR beta chains across the 550 to 750 repertoires, and some 11 million of these chains were shared by at least two donors. Raw reads were error-corrected and collapsed into unique sequences with a nearest-neighbor algorithm that merged closely related sequences to remove PCR and sequencing errors. CDR3 sequences were aligned to IMGT reference sequences to assign V, D and J gene segments. For a sequence to be retained, a match of at least six nucleotides was required to both a V gene segment and a J gene segment. Rearrangements were called productive when the CDR3 lacked stop codons and stayed in frame with V and J; all others were non-productive. CDR3 was defined according to IMGT convention as the region running from the second conserved V-encoded cysteine to the conserved J-encoded phenylalanine. The earlier analysis of 587 of the donors excluded sequences that lacked an unambiguous match to a single V gene segment. In an earlier analysis of approximately 590 of the donors, a V segment was called functional when productive rearrangements were above 56.7%, and segregating when the standard deviation between donors exceeded 5%. A statistical classification framework was developed to diagnose cytomegalovirus status using the catalog of TCR beta chain sequences. In a later analysis, V and J genes were assigned by comparing TCR nucleotide sequences against IMGT/GENE-DB human TR gene sequences. The TCRdist pipeline was used in a later analysis to assign CDR3 sequences and most-parsimonious VDJ recombination scenarios. In a later analysis, each TCR beta chain was defined by its CDR3 amino acid sequence together with its V-gene family, and reads without a unique V-gene family were excluded. A later analysis removed several hundred highly shared, low-generation-probability nucleotide sequences to deal with suspected cross-contamination and a sequencing artifact. In a later analysis, a clonal expansion index for each public chain was calculated from normalized within-repertoire ranks of inferred template counts. Generation probabilities in a later analysis came from a VDJ recombination model fitted to out-of-frame rearrangements, and those results were checked against IGoR. In a later analysis, TCR-TCR, TCR-HLA and TCR-CMV co-occurrence was scored with hypergeometric tests, and a repertoire-size bias correction was applied to TCR pairs. False discovery rates were estimated in a later analysis by permuting HLA or CMV assignments 20 times. A later analysis grouped co-occurring TCRs with DBSCAN, adding TCRdist sequence similarity when clustering within HLA-allele-positive subsets. Repertoires with fewer than 30,000 or more than 120,000 public chains were left out of co-occurrence clustering, as were four to six repertoires with anomalous nucleotide sharing. TCRdb holds this immuneACCESS table with in-frame rearrangements only. Some clones are missing; in checked studies, unresolved V genes explain under half, and the rest has no known cause. The V and J calls and the clone size are those of that table, but D and trimming were determined from the DNA. This sample has approximately 140,000 clones in its table, and less than 85% of those were observed once. About 1.7% of the sample is held by the ten biggest clonotypes.

As regards this clone: Its specific antigen is unknown. No qualities accompany the bases; no much larger clone lies one base away.

General conclusions and limits of the study: The classifier was reported to diagnose cytomegalovirus status with high specificity and sensitivity in both the original cohort and the validation cohort. Sequencing depth was assumed to be roughly uniform across donors in the presence/absence analyses, though that assumption may not hold. A later genetic analysis reported fewer N-insertions in productive TCRs among donors in an Asian-associated ancestry cluster than the roughly 700-donor mean. In a later analysis, some 18,000 TCR beta sequences were associated with specific HLA alleles at a false discovery rate of 0.05. A later genetic analysis associated a missense DCLRE1C variant with V-gene and J-gene trimming of TCR beta chains, and an independent cohort replicated the association. Linkage disequilibrium might explain the correlated functional status among segregating V segments, but an unknown experimental factor could not be excluded. Most TCR sequences were seen in very few donors, while some public TCRs were found in many individuals. Three of the identified cytomegalovirus-associated TCR beta chains were confirmed in vitro to be specific for cytomegalovirus antigens. The study listed 150 to 200 TCR beta chains as associated with cytomegalovirus. Because counts were too low, roughly 16 rarely observed V segments, including chromosome 9 orphons, were left out of the earlier analysis of approximately 580 of the donors. This cohort had only TCR beta chains sequenced, and the lack of alpha or paired-chain data limited which features could be detected. Because the 87-base-pair reads could not distinguish some IMGT-functional V segments, including TRBV6-2 and TRBV6-3, those segments were excluded. A later analysis reported that several top co-occurrence clusters appeared linked to parvovirus B19, influenza, CMV and Epstein-Barr virus. In a later analysis, most CMV-associated TCR beta chains were found to appear HLA-restricted, with HLA associations seemingly driven largely by CMV exposure. A later analysis found that TCR association rates varied across HLA loci, with DRB1 alleles showing the most associated TCRs and HLA-C alleles the fewest. A further reported finding was that TCR beta sequences accurately predicted the HLA-A and HLA-B alleles for most subjects in the first cohort. HLA typing was unavailable for some donors at each locus, so association tests used only the typed subset. A later analysis found that HLA-associated TCR beta chains were more clonally expanded and had lower generation probabilities than equally common non-associated chains. A group of highly shared sequence variants was considered likely to be a technical artifact of the sequencing pipeline. For the cohort, immune exposure information was limited to CMV serostatus. When HLA alleles, especially DR and DQ, strongly co-occurred, attributing TCR associations to individual alleles was difficult. The authors suggested that the approach could potentially be extended to other disease states and immunological phenotypes. In an earlier analysis of several hundred of the donors, most TCR beta V segments were observed in productive rearrangements about 87% or about 30% of the time, broadly matching IMGT annotations.

The cohort comprised around 690 healthy bone marrow donors. All cohort members were sampled while nominally healthy, although unrecorded immune exposures were likely present. The donor was CMV seronegative and belonged to the group of over 300 seronegative cohort members. A peripheral blood sample was collected from each donor, and TCR beta sequencing was performed on peripheral blood mononuclear cells. Genomic DNA extraction from the blood cell samples was performed with the Qiagen DNeasy Blood Extraction Kit. In this chain, TRBV5-1 is recombined with TRBJ2-2; TRBD1 is perhaps the D gene, given 5 matching bases. The sequencing sample was made of PBMCs. This TCR came from a man aged 35 to 55 in good health and CMV-seronegative. CDR3 protein: CASSLQQANTGELFF. The DNA is TGCGCCAGCAGCTTGCAACAGGCGAACACCGGGGAGCTGTTTTTT.